The clone carrying this TCR beta chain was detected once. Its antigen is unknown. The data were taken from a study of long-term antiretroviral therapy in people with HIV. Whole-study findings and limits: Although diversity increased after ART, it remained lower than in transplant donor controls.

Deletions cut 3 bases from V and 0 bases from J, with 9 bases between. CDR3 length equals 15 residues. CDR1 and CDR2 (germline): LNHDA, SQIVND (reference sequence). Researchers report immunoSEQ v3.0 was run at survey level. Assay: immunoSEQ multiplex PCR; the TCRdb copy retains only in-frame clones and omits some. The table lists roughly 42,000 clones, roughly nine tenths of them singletons. The chain is built from TRBV19 and TRBJ2-1, with D perhaps matching TRBD2 (5 bases). Sequenced material: unsorted PBMCs, taken 0.1 years before starting antiretroviral therapy. The receptor was derived from a woman aged 50 to 60 with HIV. The CDR3 region has the DNA TGTGCCAGTAGTATGGAGGTGAGCTCCTACAATGAGCAGTTCTTC. Protein: CASSMEVSSYNEQFF.